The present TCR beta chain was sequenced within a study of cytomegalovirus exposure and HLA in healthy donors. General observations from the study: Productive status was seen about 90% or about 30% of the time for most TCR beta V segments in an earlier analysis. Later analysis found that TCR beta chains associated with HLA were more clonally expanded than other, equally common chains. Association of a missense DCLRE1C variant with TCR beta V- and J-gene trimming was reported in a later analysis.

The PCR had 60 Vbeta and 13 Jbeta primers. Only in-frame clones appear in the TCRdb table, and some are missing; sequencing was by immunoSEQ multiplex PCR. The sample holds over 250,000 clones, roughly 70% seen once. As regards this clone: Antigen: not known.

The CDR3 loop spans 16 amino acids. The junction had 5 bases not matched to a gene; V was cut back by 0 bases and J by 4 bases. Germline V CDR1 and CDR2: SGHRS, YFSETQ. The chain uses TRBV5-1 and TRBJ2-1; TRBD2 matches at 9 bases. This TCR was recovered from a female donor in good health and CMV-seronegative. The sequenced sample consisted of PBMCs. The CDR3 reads CASSLVRAGGYNEQFF. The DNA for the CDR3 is TGCGCCAGCAGCTTGGTTCGTGCGGGAGGGTACAATGAGCAGTTCTTC.